This TCR beta chain was found in a study of OX40 agonist ivuxolimab in advanced cancers. Study context: An agonistic anti-OX40 (CD134) antibody, ivuxolimab, was used to treat the patients.

Repertoires were generated with immunoSEQ multiplex PCR, while TCRdb's copy carries only in-frame clones and drops some. Of about 160,000 clones detected, approximately 94% appear once; the ten largest clones hold around 0.31%. The CDR3 consists of 15 residues. CDR1 and CDR2 (germline): SGHRS, YFSETQ. The V segment lost 4 bases and the J segment 4 bases; nucleotides outside the gene matches: 6. About this clone: Its cognate antigen is unknown.

Findings of the study overall: At 0.1 to 3.0 mg/kg, CD4+ and CD8+ blood T cells expanded clonally by week 6. The study did not work out the antigen specificity of the expanded peripheral T cells.

Sequencing used CD4+ or CD8+ T cells sorted from blood, obtained in a trial of the OX40 agonist ivuxolimab. This chain links TRBV5-1 with TRBJ2-3; 10 nucleotides line up with TRBD2. The receptor's source is an adult with an advanced solid tumor such as melanoma, head and neck, liver or kidney cancer. The CDR3 nucleotides read TGCGCCAGCAGCATACTAGCGGGACTAGCAGATACGCAGTATTTT. Its protein is CASSILAGLADTQYF.